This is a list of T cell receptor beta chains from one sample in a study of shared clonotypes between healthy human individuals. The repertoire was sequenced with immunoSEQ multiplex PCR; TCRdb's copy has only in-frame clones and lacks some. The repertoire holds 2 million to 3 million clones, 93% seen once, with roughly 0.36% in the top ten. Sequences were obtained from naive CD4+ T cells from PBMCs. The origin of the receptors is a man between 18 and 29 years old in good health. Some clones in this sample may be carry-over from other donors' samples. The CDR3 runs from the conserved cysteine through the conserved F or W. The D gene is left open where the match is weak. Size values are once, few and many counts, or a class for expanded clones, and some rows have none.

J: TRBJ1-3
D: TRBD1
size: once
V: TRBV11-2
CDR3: CASSPISGGENTIYF
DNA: TGTGCCAGCAGCCCGATTTCAGGGGGGGAAAACACCATATATTTT

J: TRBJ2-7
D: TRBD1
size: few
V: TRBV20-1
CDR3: CSAGDSYEQYF
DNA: TGCAGTGCCGGGGACAGCTACGAGCAGTACTTC

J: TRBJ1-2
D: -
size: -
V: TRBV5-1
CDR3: CASSLVGNGYTF
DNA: TGCGCCAGCAGCTTGGTCGGGAATGGCTACACCTTC

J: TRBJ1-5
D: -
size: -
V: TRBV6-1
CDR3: CASNEGVIQPQHF
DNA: TGTGCCAGCAATGAGGGGGTGATTCAGCCCCAGCATTTT

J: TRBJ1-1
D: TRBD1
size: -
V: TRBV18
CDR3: CASSPLQGYSSSEAFF
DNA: TGTGCCAGCTCACCACTACAGGGGTATAGCTCCTCTGAAGCTTTCTTT

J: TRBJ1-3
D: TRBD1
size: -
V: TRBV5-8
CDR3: CASSGTGGAGNTIYF
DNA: TGTGCCAGCAGCGGGACAGGGGGTGCTGGAAACACCATATATTTT

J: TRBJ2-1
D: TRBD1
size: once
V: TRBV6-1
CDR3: CASTRNPGQGHEQFF
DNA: TGTGCCAGCACCAGAAACCCGGGACAGGGCCATGAGCAGTTCTTC

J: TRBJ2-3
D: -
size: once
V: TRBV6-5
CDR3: CASSYRLSTDTQYF
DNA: TGTGCCAGCAGTTACCGGCTGAGCACAGATACGCAGTATTTT

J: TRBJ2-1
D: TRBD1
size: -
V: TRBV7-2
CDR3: CASSLARGLYNEQFF
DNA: TGTGCCAGCAGCTTAGCCAGGGGGCTCTACAATGAGCAGTTCTTC

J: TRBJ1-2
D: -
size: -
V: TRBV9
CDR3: CASSGEGLYGYTF
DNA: TGTGCCAGCAGCGGTGAAGGGCTTTATGGCTACACCTTC

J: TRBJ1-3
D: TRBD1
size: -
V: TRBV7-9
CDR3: CATLAGQGGSGNTIYF
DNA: TGTGCCACCCTTGCGGGACAGGGTGGAAGTGGAAACACCATATATTTT

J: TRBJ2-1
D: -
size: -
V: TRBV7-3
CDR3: CASSLTGQAKQFF
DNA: TGTGCCAGCAGCTTAACTGGGCAGGCGAAGCAGTTCTTC

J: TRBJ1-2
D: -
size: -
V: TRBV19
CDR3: CASIPSGPLGYGYTF
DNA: TGTGCCAGTATTCCCTCGGGTCCCCTGGGCTATGGCTACACCTTC

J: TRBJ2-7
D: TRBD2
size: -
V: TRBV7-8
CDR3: CASSQRSGLAGGKWYEQYF
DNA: TGTGCCAGCAGTCAGCGGTCGGGGCTAGCGGGAGGGAAGTGGTACGAGCAGTACTTC

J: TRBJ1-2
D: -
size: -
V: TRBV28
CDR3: CAGGGPANYGYTF
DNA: TGTGCCGGCGGGGGCCCAGCTAACTATGGCTACACCTTC

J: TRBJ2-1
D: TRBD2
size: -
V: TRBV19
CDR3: CASSRRLASYNEQFF
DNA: TGTGCCAGTAGTAGGAGACTAGCTAGCTACAATGAGCAGTTCTTC

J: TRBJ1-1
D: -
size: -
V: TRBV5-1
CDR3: CASSLGQGLDTEAFF
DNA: TGCGCCAGCAGCTTGGGGCAGGGGCTGGACACTGAAGCTTTCTTT

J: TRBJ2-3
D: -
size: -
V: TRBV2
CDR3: CASSDRVWGTQYF
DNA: TGTGCCAGCAGTGATCGGGTTTGGGGTACGCAGTATTTT

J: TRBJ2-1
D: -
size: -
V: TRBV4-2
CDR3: CASSQDLRGNEQFF
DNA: TGTGCCAGCAGCCAAGATCTAAGAGGCAATGAGCAGTTCTTC

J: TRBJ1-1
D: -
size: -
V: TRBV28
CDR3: CASSLGGAGFMNTEAFF
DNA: TGTGCCAGCAGTTTGGGTGGGGCAGGGTTCATGAACACTGAAGCTTTCTTT

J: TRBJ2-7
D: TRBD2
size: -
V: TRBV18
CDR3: CASSPGIGSGTPYEQYF
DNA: TGTGCCAGCTCACCGGGGATTGGGAGCGGGACTCCCTACGAGCAGTACTTC

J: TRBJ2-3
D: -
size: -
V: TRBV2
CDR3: CASRSGGSTDTQYF
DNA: TGTGCCAGCCGTAGCGGAGGAAGCACAGATACGCAGTATTTT

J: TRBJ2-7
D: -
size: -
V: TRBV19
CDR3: CASSMTSHEQYF
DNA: TGTGCCAGTAGTATGACCAGCCACGAGCAGTACTTC

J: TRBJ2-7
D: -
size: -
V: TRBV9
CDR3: CASSVSGLPYYEQYF
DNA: TGTGCCAGCAGCGTATCAGGCCTCCCCTACTACGAGCAGTACTTC

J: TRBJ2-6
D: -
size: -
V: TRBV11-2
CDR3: CASSRTGTYGANVLTF
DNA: TGTGCCAGCAGCCGAACAGGGACGTACGGGGCCAACGTCCTGACTTTC

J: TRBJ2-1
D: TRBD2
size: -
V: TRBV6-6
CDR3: CASGDRREGINEQFF
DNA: TGTGCCAGCGGCGATCGGCGGGAGGGTATAAATGAGCAGTTCTTC

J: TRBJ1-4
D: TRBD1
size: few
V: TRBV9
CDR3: CASSTGTGGDEKLFF
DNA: TGTGCCAGCAGCACCGGGACAGGGGGCGATGAAAAACTGTTTTTT

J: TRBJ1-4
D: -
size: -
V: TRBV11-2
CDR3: CASRLNIANEKLFF
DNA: TGTGCCAGCAGACTTAACATAGCTAATGAAAAACTGTTTTTT

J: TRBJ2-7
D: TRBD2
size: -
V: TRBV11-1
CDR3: CASSTSGYRGSEQYF
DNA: TGTGCCAGCAGTACTAGCGGATACCGCGGGAGCGAGCAGTACTTC

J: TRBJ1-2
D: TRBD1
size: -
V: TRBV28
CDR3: CAALPGQGFGYTF
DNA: TGCGCCGCACTTCCGGGACAGGGGTTTGGCTACACCTTC

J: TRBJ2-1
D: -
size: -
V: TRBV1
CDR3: CTSKTCSEYNEQFF
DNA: TGCACCAGCAAGACTTGTAGCGAGTACAATGAGCAGTTCTTC

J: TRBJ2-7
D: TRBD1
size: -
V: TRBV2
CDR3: CASSEPTGALGEQYF
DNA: TGTGCCAGCAGTGAACCGACAGGGGCCCTGGGGGAGCAGTACTTC

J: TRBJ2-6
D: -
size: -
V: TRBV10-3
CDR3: CAISDLTWGEEGANVLTF
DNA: TGTGCCATCAGTGACCTCACCTGGGGAGAGGAGGGGGCCAACGTCCTGACTTTC

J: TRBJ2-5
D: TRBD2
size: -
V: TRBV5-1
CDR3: CASSLGTGGLSAGGETQYF
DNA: TGCGCCAGCAGCCTTGGGACGGGAGGGCTAAGCGCTGGGGGAGAGACCCAGTACTTC

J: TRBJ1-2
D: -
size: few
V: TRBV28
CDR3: CASSLVSGTGGGYTF
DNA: TGTGCCAGCAGTTTGGTCTCCGGGACCGGGGGTGGCTACACCTTC

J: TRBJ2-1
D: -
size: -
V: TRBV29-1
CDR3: CSVELRPAVGWEFF
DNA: TGCAGCGTTGAACTTCGACCAGCGGTGGGCTGGGAGTTCTTC

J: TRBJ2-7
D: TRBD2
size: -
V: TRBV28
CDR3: CASTRAGVAYEQYF
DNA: TGTGCCAGCACCAGAGCGGGAGTTGCCTACGAGCAGTACTTC

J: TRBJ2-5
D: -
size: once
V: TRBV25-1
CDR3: CASSEYGRGGEETQYF
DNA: TGTGCCAGCAGTGAATATGGCAGGGGAGGGGAGGAGACCCAGTACTTC

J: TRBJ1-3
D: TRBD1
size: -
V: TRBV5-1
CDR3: CASSLTTGPRNTIYF
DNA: TGCGCCAGCAGCTTGACGACAGGGCCCCGAAACACCATATATTTT

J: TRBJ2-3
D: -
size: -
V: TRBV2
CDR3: CASSEARRGLSDTQYF
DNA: TGTGCCAGCAGTGAAGCGCGGCGGGGCCTCTCGGATACGCAGTATTTT

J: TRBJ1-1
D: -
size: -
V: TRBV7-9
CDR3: CASSLWRAGQMNTEAFF
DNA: TGTGCCAGCAGCTTATGGAGGGCAGGCCAAATGAACACTGAAGCTTTCTTT

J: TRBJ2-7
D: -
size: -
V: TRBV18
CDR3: CASSPQIDSYEQYF
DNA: TGTGCCAGCTCACCACAGATCGACTCCTACGAGCAGTACTTC

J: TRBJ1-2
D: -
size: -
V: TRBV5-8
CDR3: CASSLVGGTFGYTF
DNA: TGTGCCAGCAGCTTGGTTGGGGGGACGTTTGGCTACACCTTC

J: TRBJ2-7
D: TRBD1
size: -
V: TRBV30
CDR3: CAWRYRDRKSYEQYF
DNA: TGTGCCTGGAGGTACCGGGACAGAAAATCCTACGAGCAGTACTTC

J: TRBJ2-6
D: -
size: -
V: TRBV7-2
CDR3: CASTRDSGANVLTF
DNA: TGTGCCAGCACCCGGGACTCTGGGGCCAACGTCCTGACTTTC

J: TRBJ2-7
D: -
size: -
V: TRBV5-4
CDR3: CASSRTPSGYEQYF
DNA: TGTGCCAGCAGCCGGACACCCTCGGGATACGAGCAGTACTTC

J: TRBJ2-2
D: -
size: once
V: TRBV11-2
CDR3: CASSLEAPGELFF
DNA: TGTGCCAGCAGCTTAGAAGCCCCCGGGGAGCTGTTTTTT

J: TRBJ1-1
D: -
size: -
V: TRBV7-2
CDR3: CASSPVRGLDTEAFF
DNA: TGTGCCAGCAGCCCGGTACGGGGCCTTGACACTGAAGCTTTCTTT

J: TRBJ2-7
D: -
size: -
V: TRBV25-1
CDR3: CASSVAAAEQYF
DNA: TGTGCCAGCAGTGTGGCTGCCGCCGAGCAGTACTTC

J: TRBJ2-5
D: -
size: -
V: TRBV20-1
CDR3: CSARVGDLVDF
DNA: TGCAGTGCTAGAGTGGGAGATTTGGTGGACTTC

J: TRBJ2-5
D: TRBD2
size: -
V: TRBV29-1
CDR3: CSVASPGLAGETQYF
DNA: TGCAGCGTCGCGTCACCGGGACTAGCGGGGGAGACCCAGTACTTC

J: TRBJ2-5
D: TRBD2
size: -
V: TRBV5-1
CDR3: CASSSGASGPQETQYF
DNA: TGCGCCAGCAGCTCGGGGGCTAGCGGGCCCCAAGAGACCCAGTACTTC

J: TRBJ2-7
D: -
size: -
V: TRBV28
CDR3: CASRGRPSYEQYF
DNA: TGTGCCAGTAGGGGCAGACCCTCCTACGAGCAGTACTTC

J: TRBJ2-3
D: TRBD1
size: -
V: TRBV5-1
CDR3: CASSLPRTGSTDTQYF
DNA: TGCGCCAGCAGCTTACCCCGGACAGGTAGCACAGATACGCAGTATTTT

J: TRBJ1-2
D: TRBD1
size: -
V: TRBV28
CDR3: CASSLMTGGPRNGYTF
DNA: TGTGCCAGCAGTTTAATGACAGGGGGCCCTCGTAATGGCTACACCTTC

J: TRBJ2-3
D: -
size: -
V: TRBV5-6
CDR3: CASSKRAGDTQYF
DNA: TGTGCCAGCAGCAAACGCGCCGGGGATACGCAGTATTTT

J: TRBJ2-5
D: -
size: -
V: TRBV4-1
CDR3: CASSQHGTDSLETQYF
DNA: TGCGCCAGCAGCCAGCATGGGACCGATAGTCTGGAGACCCAGTACTTC